This T cell receptor beta chain was sequenced for a study of cytomegalovirus exposure and HLA in healthy donors. CDR3 length: 16 residues. The germline V gene encodes CDR1 LNHDA and CDR2 SQIVND (reference sequence). J was trimmed by 7 bases and V by 1 base; bases with no gene match: 9. The PCR used 60 Vbeta and 13 Jbeta primers. The repertoire was sequenced with immunoSEQ multiplex PCR; TCRdb's copy has only in-frame clones and lacks some. The sample consists of about 160,000 clones, around four fifths of them appearing once. The gene calls are TRBV19 and TRBJ2-3; 9 bases line up with TRBD2. The sequence came from a man aged 18 to 35 in good health and CMV-seronegative. The specimen sequenced was PBMCs. The CDR3 DNA reads as TGTGCCAGTAGTATAGGTATTGCGGGGGGGTTGAATACGCAGTATTTT. Translated: CASSIGIAGGLNTQYF.